This T cell receptor (beta chain) was found in a study of OX40 agonist ivuxolimab in advanced cancers. Study-level results: CD8+ T cells showed, on average, more clonal expansion than CD4+ cells.

This clone appeared a single time. No antigen is known for it. Trimming at V came to 4 bases and at J to 7 bases, leaving 8 bases not matched to a gene. Germline CDR1 and CDR2: SGHDT and YYEEEE. This CDR3 has 16 amino acids. Some clones are missing from TCRdb's copy, which holds only in-frame ones; the method was immunoSEQ multiplex PCR. The data show some 45,000 clones, with roughly nine tenths seen just once and 4.5% to 5% held by the top ten. V gene TRBV5-6 combines with J gene TRBJ1-4, with TRBD1 identical over 12 bases. This material consisted of CD4+ or CD8+ T cells sorted from blood, taken in a trial of the OX40 agonist ivuxolimab. The source of this sequence is an adult with an advanced solid tumor such as melanoma, head and neck, liver or kidney cancer. For the CDR3, the DNA is TGTGCCAGCAGCCGGGGACAGGGGGCCAGCGGTGAAAAACTGTTTTTT. This sequence encodes CASSRGQGASGEKLFF. Using reference TRBV5-6 and TRBJ1-4 for the parts outside the CDR3, the full variable domain is DAGVTQSPTHLIKTRGQQVTLRCSPKSGHDTVSWYQQALGQGPQFIFQYYEEEERQRGNFPDRFSGHQFPNYSSELNVNALLLGDSALYLCASSRGQGASGEKLFFGSGTQLSVL.